The rows below give T cell receptor beta chains drawn from one sample of a study of blood T cell repertoires in COVID-19. Here immunoSEQ multiplex PCR was the method, and the copy in TCRdb shows in-frame clones only, minus some. The sample lists fewer than 450,000 clones; about 90% were seen once. Sequenced sample: PBMCs or T cells enriched from blood (not recorded which). The receptor source for this set is a young man who had recovered from COVID-19. Both conserved end residues are part of each CDR3. Fields, in order: CDR3 DNA, CDR3 protein, J gene, V gene, clone size, D gene. A D gene is named only where the DNA matches it firmly. Clone size appears in some rows only: once, few, many, or a class for an expanded clone.

TGTGCCAGCAGCTTGCGGAGCGGGGGGGCAGATACGCAGTATTTT	CASSLRSGGADTQYF	TRBJ2-3	TRBV5-4	-	TRBD2
TGTGCCAGCTCACCCTCAGGAGGGAATTCACCCCTCCACTTT	CASSPSGGNSPLHF	TRBJ1-6	TRBV18	-	-
TGTGCCAGCAGTTTGGGCGACAATGAGCAGTTCTTC	CASSLGDNEQFF	TRBJ2-1	TRBV12-3/TRBV12-4	-	-
TGTGCCAGCAGTCCCGGGACAGGGATCCAAGAGACCCAGTACTTC	CASSPGTGIQETQYF	TRBJ2-5	TRBV6-5	-	TRBD1
TGTGCCAGCTCACCAGCAGGAATTGACGACACCATATATTTT	CASSPAGIDDTIYF	TRBJ1-3	TRBV18	-	-
TGTGCCAGCTCACCTGTGTCTTTGAGCCAGGGGAATGAAAAACTGTTTTTT	CASSPVSLSQGNEKLFF	TRBJ1-4	TRBV18	-	-
TGTGCCAGCAGGGGCCGGACTAGCGGGGGGATCACCGGGGAGCTGTTTTTT	CASRGRTSGGITGELFF	TRBJ2-2	TRBV28	once	TRBD2
TGTGCCAGCAGAAGAGGGGGCACTGAAGCTTTCTTT	CASRRGGTEAFF	TRBJ1-1	TRBV27	-	-
TGCGCCAGCAGCTTGTCTGGGGGCGGCACTGAAGCTTTCTTT	CASSLSGGGTEAFF	TRBJ1-1	TRBV5-1	-	-
TGTGCCAGCAGGACGGGGGACAGAGGAAACACCATATATTTT	CASRTGDRGNTIYF	TRBJ1-3	TRBV28	-	TRBD1